This paragraph covers one T cell receptor beta chain sequence. Its antigen is undetermined. The data belong to a study of T-cell reconstitution after alpha-beta-depleted transplantation in children. Broader study findings: Several hundred expanded graft clones reportedly were the source of alpha-beta T cells about two months after transplant. Newly generated T cells supplied most T-cell counts and diversity one year post-transplant. Surviving recipient T cells and intrathymic progenitors accounted for some patients' high TCRbeta diversity at day 60.

Construction of the TCRbeta library involved unique molecular identifiers. TCRdb redid the calling of the PCR reads with MiXCR, one entry per CDR3 protein. The sample consists of around 130,000 distinct CDR3 sequences, roughly 9% of them appearing once. Per germline, CDR1 SGHNT and CDR2 YYREEE (reference sequence). V lost 4 bases, J lost 6 bases, and 8 bases stayed unmatched. The CDR3 runs 15 residues. Here the sequenced sample was PBMCs, mostly from graft donor cells, taken 180 days after TCRalphabeta/CD19-depleted stem cell transplant. The V gene is TRBV5-4, the J gene TRBJ2-1, with 9 bases identical to TRBD2. The clonotype comes from a girl in the first two years of life who had a stem cell transplant for combined immunodeficiency, so the T cells may come from the graft donor. CDR3 sequence: CASSLSAGGPNEQFF. The CDR3 nucleotides are TGTGCCAGCAGCCTCTCCGCGGGGGGGCCCAATGAGCAGTTCTTC.